The rows below give T cell receptor beta chains drawn from one sample of a study of CD8 T cells in ankylosing spondylitis. TCRdb re-derived calls from the 5' RACE reads in MiXCR, one entry per CDR3 protein. The sample holds roughly 100,000 distinct CDR3 sequences, roughly 8.3% seen once. The sequencing input was blood, either unsorted or a sorted T cell fraction (not recorded which). Receptor source: a male donor with ankylosing spondylitis or in good health (not recorded which). Both conserved end residues are part of each CDR3. The D gene is left open where the match is weak. Some rows mark clone size as missing; the rest say once, few, many or name a class of expanded clone.

- | many | TRBJ2-1 | TRBV10-3 | TGTGCCATCAGTGACCACGAGGCTGTCTCCCCGGTGGATGAGCAGTTCTTC | CAISDHEAVSPVDEQFF
- | many | TRBJ1-1 | TRBV2 | TGTGCCAGCAGTGACAGGACGACTGAAGCTTTCTTT | CASSDRTTEAFF
TRBD2 | many | TRBJ2-3 | TRBV7-2 | TGTGCCAGCAGCTTAGGGCTAGCGGGGGGCCTCGCAGATACGCAGTATTTT | CASSLGLAGGLADTQYF
- | few | TRBJ2-1 | TRBV11-2 | TGTGCCAGCAGCTTAAAGTTCAGGCAGAACAATGAGCAGTTCTTC | CASSLKFRQNNEQFF
- | many | TRBJ1-4 | TRBV20-1 | TGCAGTGCTCGAGACATTTCTGGGAGTGAAAAACTGTTTTTT | CSARDISGSEKLFF
- | many | TRBJ2-1 | TRBV6-2/TRBV6-3 | TGTGCCAGCATAAGCGCGGGCCATGGCTGGGATGAGCAGTTCTTC | CASISAGHGWDEQFF
- | many | TRBJ2-2 | TRBV7-2 | TGTGCCAGCAGCCTCCTTGGGGGAGTCGAAACCGGGGAGCTGTTTTTT | CASSLLGGVETGELFF
- | many | TRBJ1-5 | TRBV27 | TGTGCCAGCAGTTTACCGTGGACCGCCAGGAAAACCTATAGCAATCAGCCCCAGCATTTT | CASSLPWTARKTYSNQPQHF
TRBD2 | many | TRBJ2-7 | TRBV20-1 | TGCAGTGTGACTAGCGGGGGGGCCCGCTCCTACGAGCAGTACTTC | CSVTSGGARSYEQYF
- | many | TRBJ2-7 | TRBV6-2/TRBV6-3 | TGTGCCAGCAGCAATTCACCTGGCGCCTACGAGCAGTACTTC | CASSNSPGAYEQYF
- | many | TRBJ1-2 | TRBV29-1 | TGCAGCGTTGAAAGTCCCAGGCTCTATGGCTACACCTTC | CSVESPRLYGYTF
TRBD2 | many | TRBJ2-7 | TRBV12-3/TRBV12-4 | TGTGCCAGCAGCTCCTTCTTGGGACTAGGAACCTACGAGCAGTACTTC | CASSSFLGLGTYEQYF
- | - | TRBJ2-4 | TRBV11-2 | TGTGCCAGCAGCCCCACCACAGGAGAGAACATTCAGTACTTC | CASSPTTGENIQYF
TRBD1 | many | TRBJ1-2 | TRBV7-2 | TGTGCCAGCAGCTTGCGACAGGGCCATGGCTACACCTTC | CASSLRQGHGYTF
- | many | TRBJ2-7 | TRBV5-5 | TGTGCCAGCAGCTCTAGCGTTTACGAGCAGTACTTC | CASSSSVYEQYF
- | many | TRBJ1-5 | TRBV12-3/TRBV12-4 | TGTGCCAGCAGTTCAGCAAGGATGGGCGCCCTTTATAGCAATCAGCCCCAGCATTTT | CASSSARMGALYSNQPQHF
TRBD1 | many | TRBJ2-7 | TRBV12-3/TRBV12-4 | TGTGCCAGCAGTGTCCAGGGGGCCTACGAGCAGTACTTC | CASSVQGAYEQYF
- | many | TRBJ2-2 | TRBV5-4 | TGTGCCAGCAGTTACTTCACCGGGGAGCTGTTTTTT | CASSYFTGELFF
- | many | TRBJ2-7 | TRBV12-3/TRBV12-4 | TGTGCCAGCAGTCAGGGGGGGGAGCAGTACTTC | CASSQGGEQYF
- | many | TRBJ1-2 | TRBV29-1 | TGCAGCGTCAGGACGGGATATGGCTACACCTTC | CSVRTGYGYTF